This T cell receptor (beta chain) was captured by sequencing in a study of untreated major depressive disorder. Losses at the gene ends were 4 bases for V and 8 bases for J; bases not matched to a gene: 10. Germline CDR1 and CDR2: MGHDK and SYGVNS. This CDR3 contains 16 residues. Clones were sequenced by immunoSEQ multiplex PCR, and TCRdb holds only the in-frame ones, with some missing. The top ten clones hold around 0.78% of a sample with 23,000 or so clones, approximately 90% of them seen once. Note on this clone: Its antigen remains unknown.

Broader study findings: Depressed patients' CD4+ T cells carried increased TRBV05-01 (Vbeta 5.1) usage versus control CD4+ T cells.

The receptor was isolated from a woman aged 25 to 39 with major depressive disorder. The sample consisted of CD4+ T cells from PBMCs. This chain connects TRBV25-1 to TRBJ2-1; 11 bases are shared with TRBD2. DNA of the CDR3: TGTGCCAGCAGTGTCACTAGCGGGAGAGACGCGGATGAGCAGTTCTTC. It encodes CASSVTSGRDADEQFF. Full variable domain (missing parts from reference TRBV25-1 and TRBJ2-1): EADIYQTPRYLVIGTGKKITLECSQTMGHDKMYWYQQDPGMELHLIHYSYGVNSTEKGDLSSESTVSRIRTEHFPLTLESARPSHTSQYLCASSVTSGRDADEQFFGPGTRLTVL.